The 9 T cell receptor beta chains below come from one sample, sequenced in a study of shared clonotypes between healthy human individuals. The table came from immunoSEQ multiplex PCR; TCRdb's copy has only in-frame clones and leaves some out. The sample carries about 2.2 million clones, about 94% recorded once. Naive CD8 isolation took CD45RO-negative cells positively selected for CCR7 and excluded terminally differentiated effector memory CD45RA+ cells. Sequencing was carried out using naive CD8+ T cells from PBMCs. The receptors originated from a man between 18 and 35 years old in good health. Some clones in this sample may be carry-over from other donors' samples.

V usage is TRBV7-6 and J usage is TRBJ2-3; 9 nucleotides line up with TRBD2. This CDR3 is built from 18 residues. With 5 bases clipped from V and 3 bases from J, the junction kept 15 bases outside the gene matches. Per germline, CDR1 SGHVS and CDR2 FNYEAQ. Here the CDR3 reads CASSTDLAGNLGTDTQYF. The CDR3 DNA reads TGTGCCAGCAGCACCGACCTAGCGGGAAACCTGGGGACAGATACGCAGTATTTT.

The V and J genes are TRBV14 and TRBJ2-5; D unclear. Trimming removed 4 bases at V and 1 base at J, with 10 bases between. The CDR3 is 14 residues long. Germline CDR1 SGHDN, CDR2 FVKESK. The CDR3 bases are TGTGCCAGCAGCCTGTGGCAGCTCCAAGAGACCCAGTACTTC. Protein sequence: CASSLWQLQETQYF. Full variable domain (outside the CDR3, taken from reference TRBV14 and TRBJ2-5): EAGVTQFPSHSVIEKGQTVTLRCDPISGHDNLYWYRRVMGKEIKFLLHFVKESKQDESGMPNNRFLAERTGGTYSTLKVQPAELEDSGVYFCASSLWQLQETQYFGPGTRLLVL.

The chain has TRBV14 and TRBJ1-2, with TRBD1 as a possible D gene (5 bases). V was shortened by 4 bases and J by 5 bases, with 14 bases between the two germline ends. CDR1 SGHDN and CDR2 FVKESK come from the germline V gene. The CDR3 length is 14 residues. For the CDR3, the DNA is TGTGCCAGCAGCCGCGGGACGGATCAGTATGGCTACACCTTC. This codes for CASSRGTDQYGYTF.

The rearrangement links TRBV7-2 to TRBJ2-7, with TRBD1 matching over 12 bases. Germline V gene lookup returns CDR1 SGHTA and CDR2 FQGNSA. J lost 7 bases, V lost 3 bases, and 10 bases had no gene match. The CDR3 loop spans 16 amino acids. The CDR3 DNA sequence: TGTGCCAGCAGCTTGAACCAGGGACAGGGGGCGGGGGAGCAGTACTTC. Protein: CASSLNQGQGAGEQYF.

This chain's CDR3 is CASSPLGGGNEKLFF. Here the CDR3 DNA reads TGTGCCAGCAGCCCATTGGGGGGGGGTAATGAAAAACTGTTTTTT. This chain joins TRBV28 and TRBJ1-4, with D possibly matching TRBD1 (5 bases). Trimming removed 6 bases from V and 4 bases from J, with 15 bases in between. The CDR3 has 15 amino acids. Germline V lookup: CDR1 MDHEN, CDR2 SYDVKM.

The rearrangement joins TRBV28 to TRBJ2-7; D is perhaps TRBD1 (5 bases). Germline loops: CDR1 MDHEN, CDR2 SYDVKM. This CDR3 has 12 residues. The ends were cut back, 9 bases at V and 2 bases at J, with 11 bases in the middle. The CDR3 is CASRTTAYEQYF. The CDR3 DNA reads TGTGCCAGTCGGACAACGGCCTACGAGCAGTACTTC.

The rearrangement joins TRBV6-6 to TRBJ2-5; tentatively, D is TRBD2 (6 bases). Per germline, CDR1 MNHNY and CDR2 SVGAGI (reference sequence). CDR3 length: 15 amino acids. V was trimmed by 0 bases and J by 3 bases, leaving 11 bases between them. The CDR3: CASSYSPGVKETQYF. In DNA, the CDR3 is TGTGCCAGCAGTTACTCTCCGGGGGTGAAAGAGACCCAGTACTTC.

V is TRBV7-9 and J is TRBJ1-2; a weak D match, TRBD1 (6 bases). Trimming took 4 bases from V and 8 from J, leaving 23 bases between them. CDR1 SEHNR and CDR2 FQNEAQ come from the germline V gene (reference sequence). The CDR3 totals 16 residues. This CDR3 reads CASSSKLQGMGPGYTF. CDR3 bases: TGTGCCAGCAGCTCCAAGCTCCAGGGGATGGGTCCGGGCTACACCTTC. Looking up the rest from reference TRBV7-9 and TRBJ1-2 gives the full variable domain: DTGVSQNPRHKITKRGQNVTFRCDPISEHNRLYWYRQTLGQGPEFLTYFQNEAQLEKSRLLSDRFSAERPKGSFSTLEIQRTEQGDSAMYLCASSSKLQGMGPGYTFGSGTRLTVV.

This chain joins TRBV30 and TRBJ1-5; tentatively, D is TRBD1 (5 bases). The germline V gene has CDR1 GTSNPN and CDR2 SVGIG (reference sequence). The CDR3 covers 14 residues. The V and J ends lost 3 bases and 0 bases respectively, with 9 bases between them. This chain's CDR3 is CAWSLTVSNQPQHF. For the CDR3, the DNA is TGTGCCTGGAGCTTGACAGTTAGCAATCAGCCCCAGCATTTT.